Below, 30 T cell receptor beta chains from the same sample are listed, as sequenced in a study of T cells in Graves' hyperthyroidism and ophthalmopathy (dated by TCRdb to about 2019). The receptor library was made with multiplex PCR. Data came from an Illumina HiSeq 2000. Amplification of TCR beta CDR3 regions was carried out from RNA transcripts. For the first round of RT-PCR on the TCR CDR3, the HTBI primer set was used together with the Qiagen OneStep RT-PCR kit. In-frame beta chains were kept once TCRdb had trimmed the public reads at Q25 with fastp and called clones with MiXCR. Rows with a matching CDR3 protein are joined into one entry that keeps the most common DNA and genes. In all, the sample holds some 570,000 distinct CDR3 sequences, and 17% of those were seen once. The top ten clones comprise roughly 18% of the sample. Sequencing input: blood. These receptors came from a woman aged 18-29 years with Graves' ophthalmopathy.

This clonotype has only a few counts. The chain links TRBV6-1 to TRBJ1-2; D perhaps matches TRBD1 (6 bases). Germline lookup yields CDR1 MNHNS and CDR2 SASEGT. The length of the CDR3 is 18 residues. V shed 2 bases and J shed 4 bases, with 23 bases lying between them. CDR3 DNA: TGTGCCAGCAGTGAATCTGCTGGACAGCTACAATTCGTCTATGGCTACACCTTC. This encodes CASSESAGQLQFVYGYTF.

CDR3 in DNA: TGCGCCAGCAGCCAAGGGGACTCGGGGGCTGAAGCTTTCTTT. The encoded protein is CASSQGDSGAEAFF. V and J are TRBV4-1 and TRBJ1-1, with a weak D call TRBD1 (5 bases). The CDR3 is 14 amino acids. The germline V gene encodes CDR1 MGHRA and CDR2 YSYEKL. V was cut by 1 base and J by 6 bases, with 12 bases left in between.

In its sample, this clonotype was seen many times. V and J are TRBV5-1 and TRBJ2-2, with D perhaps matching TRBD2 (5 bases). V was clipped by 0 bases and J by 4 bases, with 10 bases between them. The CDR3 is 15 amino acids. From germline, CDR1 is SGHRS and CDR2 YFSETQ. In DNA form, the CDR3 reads TGCGCCAGCAGCTTGGAGGGCGCGGGCACCGGGGAGCTGTTTTTT. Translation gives CASSLEGAGTGELFF.

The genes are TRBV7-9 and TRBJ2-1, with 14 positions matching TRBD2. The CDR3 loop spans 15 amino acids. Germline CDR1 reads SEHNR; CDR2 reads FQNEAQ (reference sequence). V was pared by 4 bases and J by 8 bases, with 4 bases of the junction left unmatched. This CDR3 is CASSWGLAGVHEQFF. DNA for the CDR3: TGTGCCAGCAGCTGGGGACTAGCGGGAGTACATGAGCAGTTCTTC.

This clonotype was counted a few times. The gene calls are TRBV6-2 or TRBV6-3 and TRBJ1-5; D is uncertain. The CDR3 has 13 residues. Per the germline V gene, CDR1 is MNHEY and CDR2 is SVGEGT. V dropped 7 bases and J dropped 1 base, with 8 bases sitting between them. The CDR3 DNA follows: TGTGCCAGCACCCTTGGAAGCAATCAGCCCCAGCATTTT. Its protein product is CASTLGSNQPQHF.

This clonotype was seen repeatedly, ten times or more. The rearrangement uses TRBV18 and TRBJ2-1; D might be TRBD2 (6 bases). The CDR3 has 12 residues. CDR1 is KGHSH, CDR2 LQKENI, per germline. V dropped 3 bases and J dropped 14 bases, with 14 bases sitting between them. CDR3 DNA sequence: TGTGCCAGCTCACCCCCCGGGGGAGGAGAGTTCTTC. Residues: CASSPPGGGEFF.

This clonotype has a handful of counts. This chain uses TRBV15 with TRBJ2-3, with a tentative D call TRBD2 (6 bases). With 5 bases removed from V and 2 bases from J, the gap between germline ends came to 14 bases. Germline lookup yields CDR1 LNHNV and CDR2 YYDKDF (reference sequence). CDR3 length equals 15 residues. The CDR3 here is CATSYWTKFTDTQYF. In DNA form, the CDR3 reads TGTGCCACCAGCTACTGGACTAAATTCACAGATACGCAGTATTTT.

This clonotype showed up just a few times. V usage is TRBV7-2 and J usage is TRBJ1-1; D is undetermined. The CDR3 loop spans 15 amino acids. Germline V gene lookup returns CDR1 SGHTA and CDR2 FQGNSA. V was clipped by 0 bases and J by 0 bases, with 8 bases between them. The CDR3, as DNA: TGTGCCAGCAGCTTAGCGGACGACTTGAACACTGAAGCTTTCTTT. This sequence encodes CASSLADDLNTEAFF. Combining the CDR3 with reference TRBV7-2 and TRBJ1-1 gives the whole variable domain GAGVSQSPSNKVTEKGKDVELRCDPISGHTALYWYRQSLGQGLEFLIYFQGNSAPDKSGLPSDRFSAERTGGSVSTLTIQRTQQEDSAVYLCASSLADDLNTEAFFGQGTRLTVV.

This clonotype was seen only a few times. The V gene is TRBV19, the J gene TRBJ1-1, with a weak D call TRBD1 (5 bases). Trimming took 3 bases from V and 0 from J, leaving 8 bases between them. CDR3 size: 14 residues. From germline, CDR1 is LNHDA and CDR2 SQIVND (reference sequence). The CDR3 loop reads CASSIWGMNTEAFF. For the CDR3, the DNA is TGTGCCAGTAGTATTTGGGGGATGAACACTGAAGCTTTCTTT.

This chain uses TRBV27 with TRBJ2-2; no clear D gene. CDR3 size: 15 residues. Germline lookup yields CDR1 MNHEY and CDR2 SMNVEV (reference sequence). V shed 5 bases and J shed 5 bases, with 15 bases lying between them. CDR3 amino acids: CASSPTGLGTGELFF. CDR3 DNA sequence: TGTGCCAGCAGTCCGACCGGCCTGGGGACCGGGGAGCTGTTTTTT.

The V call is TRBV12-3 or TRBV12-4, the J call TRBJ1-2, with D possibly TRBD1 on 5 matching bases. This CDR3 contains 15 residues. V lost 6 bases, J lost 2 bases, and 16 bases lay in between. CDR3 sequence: CASSSEPGPNYGYTF. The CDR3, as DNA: TGTGCCAGCAGCTCTGAACCGGGACCGAACTATGGCTACACCTTC.

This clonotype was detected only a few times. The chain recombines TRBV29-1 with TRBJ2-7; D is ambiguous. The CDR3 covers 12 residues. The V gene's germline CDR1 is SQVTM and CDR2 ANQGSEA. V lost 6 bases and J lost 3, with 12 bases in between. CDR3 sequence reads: CSVSLGNYEQYF. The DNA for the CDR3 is TGCAGCGTCTCTTTGGGTAACTACGAGCAGTACTTC.

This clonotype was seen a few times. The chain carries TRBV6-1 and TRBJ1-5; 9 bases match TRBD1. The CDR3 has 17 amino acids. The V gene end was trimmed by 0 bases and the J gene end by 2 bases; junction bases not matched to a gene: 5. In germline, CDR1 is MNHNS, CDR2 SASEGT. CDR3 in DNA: TGTGCCAGCAGTGAAGCACATTGGACAGGGGGCAATCAGCCCCAGCATTTT. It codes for CASSEAHWTGGNQPQHF.

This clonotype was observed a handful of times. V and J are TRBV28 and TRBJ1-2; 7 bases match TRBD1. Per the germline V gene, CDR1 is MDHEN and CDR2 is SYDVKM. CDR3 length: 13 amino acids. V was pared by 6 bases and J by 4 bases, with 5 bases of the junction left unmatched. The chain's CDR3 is CASRQDRFYGYTF. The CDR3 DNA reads TGTGCCAGCAGGCAGGACAGGTTCTATGGCTACACCTTC.

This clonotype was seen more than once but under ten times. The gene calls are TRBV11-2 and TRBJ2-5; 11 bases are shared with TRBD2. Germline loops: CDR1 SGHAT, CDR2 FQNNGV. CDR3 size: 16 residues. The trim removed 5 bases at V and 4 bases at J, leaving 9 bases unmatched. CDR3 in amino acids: CASSTGLAGPLETQYF. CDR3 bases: TGTGCCAGCAGCACCGGACTAGCGGGCCCCCTAGAGACCCAGTACTTC.

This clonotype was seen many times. CDR3 coding DNA: TGTGCCAGCAAATCCAGATTCACCTACGAGCAGTACTTC. Encoded protein: CASKSRFTYEQYF. The chain is built from TRBV2 and TRBJ2-7; D unclear. V was cut by 7 bases and J by 2 bases, with 12 bases left in between. In germline, CDR1 is SNHLY, CDR2 FYNNEI. The CDR3 runs to 13 residues.

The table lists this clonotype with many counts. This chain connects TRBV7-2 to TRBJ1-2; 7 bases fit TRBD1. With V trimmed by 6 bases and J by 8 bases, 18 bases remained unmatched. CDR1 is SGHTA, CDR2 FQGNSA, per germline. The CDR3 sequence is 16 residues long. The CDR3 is CASRASVGGRDGGYTF. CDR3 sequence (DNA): TGTGCCAGCAGGGCCAGCGTAGGGGGCAGGGATGGGGGCTACACCTTC.

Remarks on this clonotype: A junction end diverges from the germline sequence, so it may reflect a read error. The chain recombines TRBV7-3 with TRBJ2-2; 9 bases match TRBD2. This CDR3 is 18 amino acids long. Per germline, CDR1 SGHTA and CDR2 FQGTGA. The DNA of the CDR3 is TGTGCCAGCAGCTCCAGCTTAGCGGGAGAAGTTGGGACCGGGGAGCCGTTTTTT. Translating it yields CASSSSLAGEVGTGEPFF.

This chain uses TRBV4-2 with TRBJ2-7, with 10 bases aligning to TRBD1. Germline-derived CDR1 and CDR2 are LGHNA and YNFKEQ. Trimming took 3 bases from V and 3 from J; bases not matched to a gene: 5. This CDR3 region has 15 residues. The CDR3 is CASSHGTGVGYEQYF. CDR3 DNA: TGTGCCAGCAGCCACGGGACAGGGGTTGGCTACGAGCAGTACTTC.

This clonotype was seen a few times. The CDR3 coding sequence is TGCGCCAGCAGCCCCCGGGGTGCCGGAGACGAGCAGTACTTC. It encodes CASSPRGAGDEQYF. The chain links TRBV4-1 to TRBJ2-7, with D maybe TRBD2 (5 bases). Germline-derived CDR1 and CDR2 are MGHRA and YSYEKL. Trimming removed 4 bases at V and 5 bases at J, with 15 bases between. The CDR3 spans 14 residues.

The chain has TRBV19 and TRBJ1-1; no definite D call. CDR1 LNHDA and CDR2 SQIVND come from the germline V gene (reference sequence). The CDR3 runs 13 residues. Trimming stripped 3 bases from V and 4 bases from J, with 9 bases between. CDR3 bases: TGTGCCAGTAGTATGGCCGGGTTCACTGAAGCTTTCTTT. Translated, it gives CASSMAGFTEAFF.

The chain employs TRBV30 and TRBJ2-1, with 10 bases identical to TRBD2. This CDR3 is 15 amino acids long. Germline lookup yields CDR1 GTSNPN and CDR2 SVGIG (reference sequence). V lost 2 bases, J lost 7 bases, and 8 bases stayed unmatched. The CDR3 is CAWSRRLAGKNEQFF. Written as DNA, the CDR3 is TGTGCCTGGAGTAGGAGACTAGCGGGCAAGAATGAGCAGTTCTTC.

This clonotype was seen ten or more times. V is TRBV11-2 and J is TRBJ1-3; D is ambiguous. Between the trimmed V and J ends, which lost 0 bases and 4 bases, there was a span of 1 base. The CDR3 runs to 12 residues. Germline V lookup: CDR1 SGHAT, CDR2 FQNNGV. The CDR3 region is CASSLDGNTIYF. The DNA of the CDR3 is TGTGCCAGCAGCTTAGACGGAAACACCATATATTTT.

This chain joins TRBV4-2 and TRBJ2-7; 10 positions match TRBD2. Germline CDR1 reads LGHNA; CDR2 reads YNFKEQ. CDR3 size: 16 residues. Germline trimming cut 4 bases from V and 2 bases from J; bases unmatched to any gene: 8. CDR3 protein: CASSLPTSGTTYEQYF. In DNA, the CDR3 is TGTGCCAGCAGCCTACCCACTAGCGGGACTACCTACGAGCAGTACTTC.

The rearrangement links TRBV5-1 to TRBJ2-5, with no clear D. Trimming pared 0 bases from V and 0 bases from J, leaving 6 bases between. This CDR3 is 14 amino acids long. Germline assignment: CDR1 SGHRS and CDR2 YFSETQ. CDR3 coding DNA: TGCGCCAGCAGCTTGGTCCAGAACCAAGAGACCCAGTACTTC. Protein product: CASSLVQNQETQYF.

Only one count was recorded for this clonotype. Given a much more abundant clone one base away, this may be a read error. DNA of the CDR3: TGTGCCAGCAACCAAGAATGGTCTAGCGGGAGTACCGACGAGCAGTACTTC. Translating gives CASNQEWSSGSTDEQYF. This chain connects TRBV3-1 to TRBJ2-7, with TRBD2 matching over 10 bases. The CDR3 contains 17 residues. Germline V gene data show CDR1 as LGHDT and CDR2 as YNNKEL (reference sequence).

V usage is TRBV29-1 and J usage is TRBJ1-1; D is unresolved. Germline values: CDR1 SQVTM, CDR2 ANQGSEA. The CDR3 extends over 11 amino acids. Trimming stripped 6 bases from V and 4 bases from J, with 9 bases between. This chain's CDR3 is CSVALSTEAFF. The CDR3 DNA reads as TGCAGCGTAGCCTTGAGCACTGAAGCTTTCTTT.

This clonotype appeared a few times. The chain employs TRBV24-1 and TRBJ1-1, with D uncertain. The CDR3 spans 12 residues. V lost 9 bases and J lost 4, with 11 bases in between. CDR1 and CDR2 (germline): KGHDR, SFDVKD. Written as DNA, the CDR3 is TGTGCCACCTCAGAGGCCGGCACTGAAGCTTTCTTT. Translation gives CATSEAGTEAFF.

The CDR3 loop reads CASSLRTGDTGELFF. CDR3 nucleotides: TGTGCCAGCAGCTTACGGACAGGGGACACCGGGGAGCTGTTTTTT. The chain employs TRBV11-2 and TRBJ2-2; 9 bases align to TRBD1. V lost 2 bases and J lost 3; bases outside the gene matches: 1. The CDR3 runs 15 residues. CDR1 and CDR2 from the germline V gene are SGHAT and FQNNGV.

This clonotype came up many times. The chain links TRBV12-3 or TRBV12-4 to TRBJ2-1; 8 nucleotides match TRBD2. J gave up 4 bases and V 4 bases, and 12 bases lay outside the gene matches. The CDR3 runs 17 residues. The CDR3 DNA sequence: TGTGCCAGCAGTTCCCTAATGGGCGGGGGGACGTACAATGAGCAGTTCTTC. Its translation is CASSSLMGGGTYNEQFF.